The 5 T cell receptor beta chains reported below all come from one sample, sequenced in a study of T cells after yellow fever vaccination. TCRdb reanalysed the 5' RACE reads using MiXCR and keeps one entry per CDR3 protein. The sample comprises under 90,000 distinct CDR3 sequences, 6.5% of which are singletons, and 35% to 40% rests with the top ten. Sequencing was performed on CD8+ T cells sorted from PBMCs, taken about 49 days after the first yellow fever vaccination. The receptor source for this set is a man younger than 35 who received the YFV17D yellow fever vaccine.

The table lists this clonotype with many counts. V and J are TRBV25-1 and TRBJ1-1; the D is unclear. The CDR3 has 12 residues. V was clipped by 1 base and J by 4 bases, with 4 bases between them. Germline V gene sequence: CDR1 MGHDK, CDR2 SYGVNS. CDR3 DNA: TGTGCCAGCAGTGAATTTTTCACTGAAGCTTTCTTT. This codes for CASSEFFTEAFF.

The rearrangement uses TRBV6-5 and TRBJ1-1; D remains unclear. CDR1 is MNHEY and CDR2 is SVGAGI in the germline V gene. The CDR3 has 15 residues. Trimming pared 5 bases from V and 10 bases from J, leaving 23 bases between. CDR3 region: CASSPSRSSRVAAFF. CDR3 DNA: TGTGCCAGCAGTCCCTCAAGGTCTAGTCGGGTTGCAGCTTTCTTT.

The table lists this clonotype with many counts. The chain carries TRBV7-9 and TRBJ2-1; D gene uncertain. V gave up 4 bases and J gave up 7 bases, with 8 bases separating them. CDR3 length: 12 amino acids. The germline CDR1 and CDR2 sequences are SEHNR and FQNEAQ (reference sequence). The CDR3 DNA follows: TGTGCCAGCAGCTCTTTGGGAAATGAGCAGTTCTTC. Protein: CASSSLGNEQFF.

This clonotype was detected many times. This chain's CDR3 is CASSLAQNTEAFF. The CDR3 coding sequence is TGTGCCAGCAGCTTAGCTCAGAACACTGAAGCTTTCTTT. The chain is built from TRBV7-9 and TRBJ1-1, with D hard to call. This CDR3 has 13 residues. Germline CDR1 reads SEHNR; CDR2 reads FQNEAQ (reference sequence). V was pared by 0 bases and J by 1 base, with 3 bases between.

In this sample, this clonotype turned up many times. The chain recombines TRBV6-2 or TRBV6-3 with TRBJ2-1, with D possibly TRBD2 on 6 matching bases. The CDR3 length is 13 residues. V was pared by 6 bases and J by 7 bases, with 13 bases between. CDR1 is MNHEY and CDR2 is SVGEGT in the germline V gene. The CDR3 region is CASRGGTGNEQFF. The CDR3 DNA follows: TGTGCCAGCAGGGGGGGTACGGGAAATGAGCAGTTCTTC.